The source of this T cell receptor beta chain is a study of identical twins (dated by TCRdb to 2016 to 2017). Regarding the study in general: TCR alpha and beta repertoires from monozygotic twins, unrelated adults of various ages and cord blood were deep-sequenced to test whether fetal clonotypes persist. To rule out contamination, replicate twin experiments were performed at different times with different library preparation protocols. On the study overall, not on this receptor specifically: Abundant cord blood beta clonotypes carried fewer insertions; young adult naive repertoires showed a weaker similar trend, while memory repertoires showed none. In beta out-of-frame sequences, excess twin sharing was weaker, because having fewer shared sequences lowered the signal-to-noise ratio. Invariant T cells such as MAIT and iNKT could partly confound zero-insertion analyses, although diverse VJ usage argued against such confounding for most clonotypes. Conclusions relied on cross-sectional statistical analysis, since the same donors could not be followed over many years. Recombination models systematically underestimated out-of-frame TCR alpha sharing in monozygotic twins but agreed with sharing between unrelated individuals. Compared with coincidental sharing between unrelated individuals, out-of-frame TCR alpha sequences shared between twins showed an excess of sequences with low generation probability.

All donors were healthy Caucasians. The twin cohort comprised three pairs of female monozygotic twins, all aged roughly 18 to 30 years. Peripheral blood mononuclear cells were used as the source from which RNA for TCR libraries was isolated. Libraries were built with 5' RACE. TCRdb shows the sequencer as Illumina HiSeq 2000. A universal primer binding site was added through template switching, and the final cDNA carried a unique molecular identifier so that TCR cDNA molecules could be counted accurately. Specific primers in the conserved constant-segment region were used to synthesize first-strand cDNA for the TCR alpha and beta chains. To control for contamination, every cDNA library carried two barcodes: a SMART-Mk sample barcode plus Illumina barcodes. Two successive PCR steps introduced TruSeq adapter sequences along with Illumina sample barcodes. The Illumina HiSeq platform was used with custom primers to sequence TCR alpha and beta cDNA libraries. The authors' analysis ran thus. Raw reads were processed with MiGEC to extract unique molecular identifiers, and MiXCR was used to determine CDR3 positions. For each individual, recombination models were inferred using an EM algorithm with the repgenHMM and IGoR tools. Shared clonotype analysis was performed with the tcR package in R, normalizing sharing by the product of cloneset sizes. To study raw recombination without the effects of thymic and clonal selection, out-of-frame nonproductive sequences were analyzed. In TCRdb, the public reads were trimmed at Q25 with fastp and aligned with MiXCR, with productive beta chains retained. Rows with a matching CDR3 protein are joined into one entry that keeps the most common DNA and genes. These V and J calls are TCRdb output, not the study's own analysis. This sample comprises roughly 720,000 distinct CDR3 sequences, 15% to 20% of them detected only once. The biggest ten clones account for around 13% of the sample.

A remark on this clonotype: What antigen it recognizes has not been identified. No per-base quality is available; no much larger clone lies one base away.

The CDR3, from cysteine to phenylalanine, totals 13 residues. Here the CDR3 DNA is all that survives: 39 bases in frame from base 1. The germline V gene gives CDR1 as MNHEY and CDR2 as SVGEGT. V was cut back by 2 bases and J by 8 bases, leaving a gap of 12 bases between them. These same data were also listed under a study on T cells expressing NK-cell markers. The second source states: Three sorted T-cell subsets (CD3+CD56+NKG2C+, CD3+CD56+NKG2C- and CD3+CD56-NKG2C+) from under 10 donors had their TCR beta-chain repertoires profiled. Seven of the eight sequenced donors were HCMV-seropositive and one was HCMV-seronegative. To restrict sorting to alphabetaTCR-expressing T cells, an anti-gammadeltaTCR antibody was added in several experiments. In six donors, the dominant CD3+CD56+NKG2C+ clonotypes ranked among the top 10 CD8+ clonotypes, making up 1.0-7.0% of CD8+ T cells. Those dominant clonotypes were again the most abundant among CD3+CD56-NKG2C+ cells in a handful of donors, at about 25-65%. Whether the expanded NKG2C-expressing T cell clones were specific for HCMV antigens was left unclear. Randomly selected healthy volunteers, three men and five women, were used as the eight sequenced donors. HCMV serostatus was determined by detecting HCMV-specific IgG in serum with a commercial ELISA kit. For about 6 donors, bulk peripheral blood T-cell repertoires were additionally sequenced from unsorted PBMC. MIGEC handled demultiplexing of the reads and grouping by UMI, while MiTCR was used to assemble and quantify clonotypes. To remove erroneous sequences, TCR cDNA sequences were retained only when supported by two or more reads. The tcR package was used for downstream repertoire analysis, with clonotypes matched between fractions based on CDR3 nucleotide sequence plus V segment. VDJmatch was used to annotate antigen specificity against VDJdb, with one amino acid substitution in CDR3 permitted.

The TCR sequence derives from a woman aged 18-30 years in good health. Recombination linked TRBV6-2 or TRBV6-3 to TRBJ1-1; no D gene call is confident. The specimen was PBMCs. The bases read TGTGCCAGCAGTTACCCGGGCCGCATGGAAGCTTTCTTT. It encodes CASSYPGRMEAFF.